The rows below give T cell receptor beta chains drawn from one sample of a study of OX40 agonist ivuxolimab in advanced cancers. The table came from immunoSEQ multiplex PCR; TCRdb's copy has only in-frame clones and leaves some out. This sample yields about 75,000 clones, of which about 88% are seen a single time; about 0.35% belongs to the top ten. The input for sequencing was CD4+ or CD8+ T cells sorted from blood, taken in a trial of the OX40 agonist ivuxolimab. The receptors come from an adult with an advanced solid tumor such as melanoma, head and neck, liver or kidney cancer. Both conserved end residues are part of each CDR3. The order of the fields is V gene, clone size, J gene, CDR3 protein. Rows may omit the clone size; those that give it use once, few, many or a size class.

TRBV7-2	NA	TRBJ2-2	CASSLAVMNTGELFF
TRBV18	once	TRBJ1-6	CASSPQGANSPLHF
TRBV27	NA	TRBJ2-5	CASRPGTAKTGTQYF
TRBV5-6	NA	TRBJ1-4	CASSSTTGGGEKLFF
TRBV2	NA	TRBJ1-4	CASSPIWQANEKLFF
TRBV5-6	NA	TRBJ2-1	CASSWGQGAYNEQFF
TRBV27	NA	TRBJ1-5	CASRRTQGVSNQPQHF
TRBV18	NA	TRBJ2-3	CASSPIKGQTITQYF
TRBV5-1	NA	TRBJ2-5	CASSIGTGEQETQYF
TRBV18	NA	TRBJ2-3	CASSPSQGTTDTQYF
TRBV6-1	NA	TRBJ2-3	CASSTPSGADTQYF
TRBV19	NA	TRBJ1-1	CASADRGNTEAFF
TRBV19	NA	TRBJ2-5	CASSPAKAETQYF
TRBV7-9	NA	TRBJ2-2	CASLKTGAGTGELFF
TRBV6-5	NA	TRBJ2-3	CASSYFWGSSTDTQYF
TRBV5-1	NA	TRBJ2-7	CASSLGDRGRINEQYF
TRBV19	NA	TRBJ1-1	CASSTGQSLNTEAFF
TRBV5-1	once	TRBJ1-6	CASSPEGPPHLHF
TRBV5-1	NA	TRBJ1-1	CASSLQIDTEAFF
TRBV5-1	NA	TRBJ2-1	CASSLVGGRGYNEQFF
TRBV5-1	NA	TRBJ2-7	CASSPPSGYRGGEQYF
TRBV19	few	TRBJ1-1	CASSIGGTENTEAFF
TRBV5-1	NA	TRBJ2-3	CASSLIQGTDTQYF
TRBV10-3	NA	TRBJ2-1	CAISEGLGTHNEQFF
TRBV27	NA	TRBJ2-3	CASSPFGDTQYF
TRBV10-3	NA	TRBJ2-7	CAIRDTGTDYEQYF
TRBV2	NA	TRBJ1-5	CASSGGNQPQHF
TRBV6-1	NA	TRBJ2-7	CASSEAAGGFYEQYF
TRBV28	few	TRBJ2-7	CASSPPGQGTYEQYF
TRBV27	NA	TRBJ1-2	CASSLLGGSYTF
TRBV6-6	NA	TRBJ1-1	CASSSTGLIEGEAFF
TRBV18	NA	TRBJ2-3	CASSPPSSRDTQYF
TRBV7-3	NA	TRBJ2-3	CASSQGAVDTQYF
TRBV2	NA	TRBJ1-2	CASRPPGDYYGYTF
TRBV29-1	NA	TRBJ2-5	CSVPHGTAQETQYF
TRBV7-2	NA	TRBJ1-3	CASSLKTYGGGAGNTIYF
TRBV4-2	NA	TRBJ2-5	CASSQDIGIQETQYF
TRBV9	NA	TRBJ2-2	CASSVAGGATGELFF
TRBV9	once	TRBJ1-3	CASSTGQGSGNTIYF
TRBV6-5	NA	TRBJ2-7	CASSYSAAYSYEQYF
TRBV6-5	NA	TRBJ2-5	CASSYPSGGETQYF
TRBV7-2	NA	TRBJ2-3	CASSLIGQDSTDTQYF
TRBV2	NA	TRBJ1-1	CASSEARAANTEAFF
TRBV28	NA	TRBJ2-5	CASSPRGGREETQYF
TRBV7-9	NA	TRBJ1-1	CASSSKLNTEAFF
TRBV5-1	NA	TRBJ2-3	CASSLEALTDTQYF
TRBV7-3	NA	TRBJ1-1	CASSLLGQMNTEAFF
TRBV6-5	NA	TRBJ2-5	CASRPPGQKETQYF
TRBV7-2	NA	TRBJ2-7	CASSRSYEQYF
TRBV10-2	NA	TRBJ2-5	CASSEERAGGGETQYF
TRBV7-2	NA	TRBJ2-1	CASSTFMGYEQFF
TRBV9	NA	TRBJ2-5	CASSGETQYF